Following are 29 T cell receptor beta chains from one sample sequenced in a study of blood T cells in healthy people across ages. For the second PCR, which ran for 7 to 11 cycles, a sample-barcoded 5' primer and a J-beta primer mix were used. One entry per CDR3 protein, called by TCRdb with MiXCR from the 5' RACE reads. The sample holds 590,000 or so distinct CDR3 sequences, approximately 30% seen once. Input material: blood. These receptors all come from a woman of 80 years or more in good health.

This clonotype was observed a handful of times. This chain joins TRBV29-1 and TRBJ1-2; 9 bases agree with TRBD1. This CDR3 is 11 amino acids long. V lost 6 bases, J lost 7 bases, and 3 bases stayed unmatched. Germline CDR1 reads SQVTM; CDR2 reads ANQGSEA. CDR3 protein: CSVWGQGGYTF. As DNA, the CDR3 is TGCAGCGTATGGGGACAGGGTGGCTACACCTTC.

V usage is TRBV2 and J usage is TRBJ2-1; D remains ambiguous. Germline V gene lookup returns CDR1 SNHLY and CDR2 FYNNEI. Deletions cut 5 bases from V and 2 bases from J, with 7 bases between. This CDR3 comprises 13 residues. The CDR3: CASSRITYNEQFF. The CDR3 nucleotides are TGTGCCAGCAGTCGGATTACCTACAATGAGCAGTTCTTC.

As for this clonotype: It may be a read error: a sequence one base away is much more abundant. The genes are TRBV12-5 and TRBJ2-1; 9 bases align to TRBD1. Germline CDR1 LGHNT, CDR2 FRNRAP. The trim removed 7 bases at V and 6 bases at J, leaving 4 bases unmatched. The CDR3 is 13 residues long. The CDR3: CASEGQGCNEQFF. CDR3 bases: TGTGCTAGTGAGGGACAGGGTTGCAATGAGCAGTTCTTC.

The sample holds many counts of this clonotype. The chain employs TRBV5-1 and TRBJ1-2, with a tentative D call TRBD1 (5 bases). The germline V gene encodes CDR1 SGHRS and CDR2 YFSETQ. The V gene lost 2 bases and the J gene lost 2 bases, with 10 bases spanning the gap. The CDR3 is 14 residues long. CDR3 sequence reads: CASSLGDGNYGYTF. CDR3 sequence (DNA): TGCGCCAGCAGCTTAGGGGACGGCAACTATGGCTACACCTTC. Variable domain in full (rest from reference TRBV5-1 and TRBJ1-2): KAGVTQTPRYLIKTRGQQVTLSCSPISGHRSVSWYQQTPGQGLQFLFEYFSETQRNKGNFPGRFSGRQFSNSRSEMNVSTLELGDSALYLCASSLGDGNYGYTFGSGTRLTVV.

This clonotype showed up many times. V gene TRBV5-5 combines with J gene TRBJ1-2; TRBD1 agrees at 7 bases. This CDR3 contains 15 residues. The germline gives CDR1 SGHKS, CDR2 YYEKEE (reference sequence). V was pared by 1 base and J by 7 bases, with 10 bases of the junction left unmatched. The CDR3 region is CASSLPGQFSPGYTF. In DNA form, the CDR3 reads TGTGCCAGCAGCTTGCCGGGACAGTTTTCACCTGGCTACACCTTC.

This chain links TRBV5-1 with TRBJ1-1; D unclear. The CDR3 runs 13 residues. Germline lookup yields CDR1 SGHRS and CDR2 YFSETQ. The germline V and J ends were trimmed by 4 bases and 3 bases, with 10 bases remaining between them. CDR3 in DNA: TGCGCCAGCAGCCGAAACTTCGACACTGAAGCTTTCTTT. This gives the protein CASSRNFDTEAFF. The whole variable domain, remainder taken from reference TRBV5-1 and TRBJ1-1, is KAGVTQTPRYLIKTRGQQVTLSCSPISGHRSVSWYQQTPGQGLQFLFEYFSETQRNKGNFPGRFSGRQFSNSRSEMNVSTLELGDSALYLCASSRNFDTEAFFGQGTRLTVV.

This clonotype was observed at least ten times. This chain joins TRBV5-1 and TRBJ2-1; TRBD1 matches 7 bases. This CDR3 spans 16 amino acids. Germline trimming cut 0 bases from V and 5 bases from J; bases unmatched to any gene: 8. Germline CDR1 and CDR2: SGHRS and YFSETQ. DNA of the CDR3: TGCGCCAGCAGCTTGGCCATGGGGACAGCCAACAATGAGCAGTTCTTC. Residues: CASSLAMGTANNEQFF.

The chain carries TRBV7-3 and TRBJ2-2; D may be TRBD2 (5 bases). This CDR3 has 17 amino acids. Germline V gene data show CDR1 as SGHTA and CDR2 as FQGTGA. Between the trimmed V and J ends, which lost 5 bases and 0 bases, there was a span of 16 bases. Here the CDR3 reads CASSASVGVANTGELFF. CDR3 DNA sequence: TGTGCCAGCAGCGCCTCCGTGGGAGTTGCGAACACCGGGGAGCTGTTTTTT.

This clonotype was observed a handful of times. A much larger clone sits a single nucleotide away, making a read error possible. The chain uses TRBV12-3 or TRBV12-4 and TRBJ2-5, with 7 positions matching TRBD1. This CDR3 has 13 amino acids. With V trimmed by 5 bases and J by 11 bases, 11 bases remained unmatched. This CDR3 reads CASSQGQYNEQYF. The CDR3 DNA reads TGTGCCAGCAGTCAGGGACAGTACAATGAGCAGTACTTC.

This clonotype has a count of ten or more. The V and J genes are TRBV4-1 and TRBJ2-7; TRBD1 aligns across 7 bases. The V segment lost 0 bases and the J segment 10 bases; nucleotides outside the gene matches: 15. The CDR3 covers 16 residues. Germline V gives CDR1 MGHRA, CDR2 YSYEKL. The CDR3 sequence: CASSQDPEGGAATQYF. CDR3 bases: TGCGCCAGCAGCCAAGATCCTGAAGGGGGCGCGGCCACCCAGTACTTC.

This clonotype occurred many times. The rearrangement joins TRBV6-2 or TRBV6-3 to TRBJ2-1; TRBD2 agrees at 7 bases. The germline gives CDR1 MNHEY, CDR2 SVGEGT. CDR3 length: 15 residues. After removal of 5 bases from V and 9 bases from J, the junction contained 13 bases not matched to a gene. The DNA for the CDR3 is TGTGCCAGCAGTAACCCCCTGGCGGGGGAAATTGAGCAGTTCTTC. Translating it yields CASSNPLAGEIEQFF.

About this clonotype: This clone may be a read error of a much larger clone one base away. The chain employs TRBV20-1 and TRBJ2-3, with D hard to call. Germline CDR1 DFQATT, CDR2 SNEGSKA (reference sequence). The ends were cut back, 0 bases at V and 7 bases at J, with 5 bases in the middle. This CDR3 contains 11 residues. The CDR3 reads CSARESNTQYF. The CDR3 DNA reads TGCAGTGCTAGAGAATCAAATACGCAGTATTTT.

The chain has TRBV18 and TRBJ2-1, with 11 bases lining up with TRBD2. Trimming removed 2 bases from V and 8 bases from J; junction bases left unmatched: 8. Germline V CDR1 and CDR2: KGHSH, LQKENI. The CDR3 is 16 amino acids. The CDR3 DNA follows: TGTGCCAGCTCACCAACGAGTAGCGGGGGGGGAGATGAGCAGTTCTTC. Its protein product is CASSPTSSGGGDEQFF. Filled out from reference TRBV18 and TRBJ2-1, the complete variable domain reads NAGVMQNPRHLVRRRGQEARLRCSPMKGHSHVYWYRQLPEEGLKFMVYLQKENIIDESGMPKERFSAEFPKEGPSILRIQQVVRGDSAAYFCASSPTSSGGGDEQFFGPGTRLTVL.

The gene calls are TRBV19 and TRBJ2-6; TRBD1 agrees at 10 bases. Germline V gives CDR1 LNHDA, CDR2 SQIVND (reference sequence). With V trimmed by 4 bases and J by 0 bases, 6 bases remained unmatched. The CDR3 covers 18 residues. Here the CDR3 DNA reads TGTGCCAGTAGTACCACGGACAGGGGGGTCTCTGGGGCCAACGTCCTGACTTTC. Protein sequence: CASSTTDRGVSGANVLTF.

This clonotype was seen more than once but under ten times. CDR3 region: CASSLQGSPLHF. The DNA for the CDR3 is TGCGCCAGCAGCTTGCAGGGCTCACCCCTCCACTTT. The V call is TRBV5-1, the J call TRBJ1-6; tentatively, D is TRBD1 (5 bases). V lost 1 base, J lost 10 bases, and 6 bases lay in between. The CDR3 spans 12 residues. CDR1 is SGHRS, CDR2 YFSETQ, per germline.

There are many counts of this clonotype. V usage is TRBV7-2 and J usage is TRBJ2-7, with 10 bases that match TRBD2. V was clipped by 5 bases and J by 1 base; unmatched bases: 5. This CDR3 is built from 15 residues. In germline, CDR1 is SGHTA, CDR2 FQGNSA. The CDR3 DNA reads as TGTGCCAGCAGCAATAGCGGGGGGAAATCCTACGAGCAGTACTTC. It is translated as CASSNSGGKSYEQYF.

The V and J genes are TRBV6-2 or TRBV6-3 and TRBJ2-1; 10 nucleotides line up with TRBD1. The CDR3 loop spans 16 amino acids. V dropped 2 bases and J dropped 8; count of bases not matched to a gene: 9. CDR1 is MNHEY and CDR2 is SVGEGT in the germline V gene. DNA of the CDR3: TGTGCCAGCAGTTACGTCCGGGACAGGGGTAGGGATGAGCAGTTCTTC. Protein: CASSYVRDRGRDEQFF.

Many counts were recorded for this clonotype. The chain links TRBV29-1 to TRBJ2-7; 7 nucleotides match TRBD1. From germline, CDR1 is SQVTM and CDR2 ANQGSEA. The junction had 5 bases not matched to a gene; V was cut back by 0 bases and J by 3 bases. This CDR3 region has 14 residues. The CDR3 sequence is CSVEDRAGGYEQYF. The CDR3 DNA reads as TGCAGCGTTGAAGATCGGGCAGGGGGCTACGAGCAGTACTTC.

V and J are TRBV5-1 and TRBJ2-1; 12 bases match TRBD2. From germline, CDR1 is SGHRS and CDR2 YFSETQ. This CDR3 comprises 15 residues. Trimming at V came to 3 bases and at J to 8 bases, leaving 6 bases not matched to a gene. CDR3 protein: CASSSAGLAGYEQFF. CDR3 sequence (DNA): TGCGCCAGCAGCTCCGCTGGACTAGCGGGGTATGAGCAGTTCTTC.

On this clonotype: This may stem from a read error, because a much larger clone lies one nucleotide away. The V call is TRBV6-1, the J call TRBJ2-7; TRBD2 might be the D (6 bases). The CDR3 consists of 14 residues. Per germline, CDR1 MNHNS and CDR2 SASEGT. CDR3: CASSELAGRREEYF. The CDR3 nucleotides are TGTGCCAGCAGTGAACTGGCGGGGCGCCGCGAGGAGTACTTC.

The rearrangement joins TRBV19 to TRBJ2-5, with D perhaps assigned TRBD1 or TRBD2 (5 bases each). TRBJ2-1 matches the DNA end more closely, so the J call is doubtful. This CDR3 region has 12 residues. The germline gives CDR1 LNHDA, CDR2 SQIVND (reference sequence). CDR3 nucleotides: TGTGCCAGTAGTCTAGGGACGGAGACCCAGTTCTTC. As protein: CASSLGTETQFF.

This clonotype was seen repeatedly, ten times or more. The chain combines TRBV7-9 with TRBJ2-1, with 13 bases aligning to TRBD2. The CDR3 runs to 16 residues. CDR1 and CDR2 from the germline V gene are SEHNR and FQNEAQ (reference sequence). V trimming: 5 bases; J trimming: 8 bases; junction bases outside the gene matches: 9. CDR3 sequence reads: CASSEWTSGGVYEQFF. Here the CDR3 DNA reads TGTGCCAGCAGCGAATGGACTAGCGGGGGTGTATATGAGCAGTTCTTC.

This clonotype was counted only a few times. CDR3 DNA: TGCGCCAGCAGCCCGGTGGGACAGGGTTACGAGCAGTACTTC. Its protein is CASSPVGQGYEQYF. This rearrangement joins TRBV5-1 to TRBJ2-7; 9 nucleotides agree with TRBD1. CDR1 and CDR2 (germline): SGHRS, YFSETQ. The junction had 6 bases not matched to a gene; V was cut back by 4 bases and J by 4 bases. The CDR3 consists of 14 residues.

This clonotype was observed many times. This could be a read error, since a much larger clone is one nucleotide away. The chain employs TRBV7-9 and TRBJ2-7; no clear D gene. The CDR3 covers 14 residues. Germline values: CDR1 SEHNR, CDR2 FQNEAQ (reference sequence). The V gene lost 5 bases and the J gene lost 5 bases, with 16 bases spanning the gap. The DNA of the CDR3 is TGTGCCAGCAGCGCGGACCTGACGTGCCACGAGCAGTACTTC. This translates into CASSADLTCHEQYF.

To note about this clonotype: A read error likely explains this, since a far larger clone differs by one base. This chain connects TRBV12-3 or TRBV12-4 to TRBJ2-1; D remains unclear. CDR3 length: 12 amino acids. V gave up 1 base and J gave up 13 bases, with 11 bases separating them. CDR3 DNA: TGTGCCAGCAGTTTAGGTAGTGAGACCCAGTTCTTC. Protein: CASSLGSETQFF.

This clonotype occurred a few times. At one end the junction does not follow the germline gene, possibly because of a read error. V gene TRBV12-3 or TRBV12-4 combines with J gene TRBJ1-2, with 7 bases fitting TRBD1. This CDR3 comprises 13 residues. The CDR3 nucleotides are TGTGCCTGCAGGCCTACAGGGGACTATGGCTACACCTTC. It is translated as CACRPTGDYGYTF.

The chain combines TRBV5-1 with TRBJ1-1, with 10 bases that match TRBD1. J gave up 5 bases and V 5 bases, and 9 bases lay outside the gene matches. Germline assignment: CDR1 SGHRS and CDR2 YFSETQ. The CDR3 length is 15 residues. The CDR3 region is CASSRQGALGTEAFF. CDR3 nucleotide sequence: TGCGCCAGCAGTCGACAGGGGGCCCTGGGGACTGAAGCTTTCTTT.

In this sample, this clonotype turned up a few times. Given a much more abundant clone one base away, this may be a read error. The chain's CDR3 is CSVCSGLAADNEQYF. CDR3 coding DNA: TGCAGCGTTTGTTCGGGACTAGCCGCCGACAATGAGCAGTACTTC. The V gene is TRBV29-1, the J gene TRBJ2-5; 9 nucleotides agree with TRBD2. This CDR3 spans 15 amino acids. V lost 5 bases, J lost 11 bases, and 18 bases stayed unmatched. Germline values: CDR1 SQVTM, CDR2 ANQGSEA.

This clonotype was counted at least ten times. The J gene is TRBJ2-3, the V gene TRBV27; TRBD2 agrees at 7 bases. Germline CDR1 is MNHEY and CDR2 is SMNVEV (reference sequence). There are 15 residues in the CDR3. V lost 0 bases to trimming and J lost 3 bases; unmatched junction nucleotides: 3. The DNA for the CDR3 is TGTGCCAGCAGTTTATCCGGACTAGTGACAGATACGCAGTATTTT. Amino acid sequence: CASSLSGLVTDTQYF.